What follows are 8 T cell receptor beta chains derived from one specimen sequenced in a study of T cell responses to AZD1222 COVID-19 vaccine. Produced via immunoSEQ multiplex PCR; TCRdb's table is partial and in-frame only. Of 140,000 to 150,000 clones in the sample, around 92% were seen once. The starting material was peripheral blood, obtained 28 days after the second AZD1222 dose. These receptors were taken from an adult who received the AZD1222 COVID-19 vaccine.

This clone appeared once. The rearrangement links TRBV19 to TRBJ1-5; unclear D gene. The germline CDR1 and CDR2 sequences are LNHDA and SQIVND (reference sequence). CDR3 size: 14 residues. V lost 9 bases, J lost 9 bases, and 21 bases lay in between. The CDR3: CASLNPQVPGPQHF. DNA of the CDR3: TGTGCCAGCCTGAACCCTCAGGTACCTGGGCCCCAGCATTTT.

The CDR3 region is CAIRTVSSYEQYF. The CDR3 DNA reads as TGTGCCATTCGGACGGTAAGCTCCTACGAGCAGTACTTC. The chain joins TRBV10-3 to TRBJ2-7; D ambiguous. Trimming took off 9 bases at V and 0 bases at J, with 12 bases between the two ends. Per the germline V gene, CDR1 is ENHRY and CDR2 is SYGVKD. The CDR3 runs to 13 residues.

V and J are TRBV20-1 and TRBJ2-5; D not resolved. Germline assignment: CDR1 DFQATT and CDR2 SNEGSKA (reference sequence). The V end lost 3 bases, the J end lost 5 bases, and 7 bases lay between the germline ends. The CDR3 is 11 amino acids. CDR3 bases: TGCAGTGCTAGTTTTCGGGAGACCCAGTACTTC. It yields the protein CSASFRETQYF.

This clone was seen just once. The genes are TRBV2 and TRBJ2-7; D may be TRBD2 (6 bases). The germline gives CDR1 SNHLY, CDR2 FYNNEI. V dropped 6 bases and J dropped 3 bases, with 12 bases sitting between them. The CDR3 extends over 13 amino acids. Here the CDR3 DNA reads TGTGCCAGCAGCGGACTGGAGGGCTACGAGCAGTACTTC. Encoded protein: CASSGLEGYEQYF. The full variable domain, with the rest looked up from reference TRBV2 and TRBJ2-7, is EPEVTQTPSHQVTQMGQEVILRCVPISNHLYFYWYRQILGQKVEFLVSFYNNEISEKSEIFDDQFSVERPDGSNFTLKIRSTKLEDSAMYFCASSGLEGYEQYFGPGTRLTVT.

The chain recombines TRBV5-1 with TRBJ1-1, with D hard to call. Germline CDR1 is SGHRS and CDR2 is YFSETQ. With 0 bases removed from V and 7 bases from J, the gap between germline ends came to 16 bases. The CDR3 has 15 amino acids. Written as DNA, the CDR3 is TGCGCCAGCAGCTTGGTCCCGGGAGGAGAGGGTGAAGCTTTCTTT. Its translation: CASSLVPGGEGEAFF.

The chain employs TRBV30 and TRBJ1-4, with D maybe TRBD1 (5 bases). The CDR3 has 14 residues. Germline CDR1 and CDR2: GTSNPN and SVGIG (reference sequence). V lost 4 bases to trimming and J lost 0 bases, with 9 bases between them. The CDR3 DNA follows: TGTGCCTGGACCAAACAGGCAACTAATGAAAAACTGTTTTTT. Translating it yields CAWTKQATNEKLFF.

This clone was detected once. The rearrangement links TRBV15 to TRBJ2-1, with D perhaps matching TRBD2 (5 bases). Germline CDR1 reads LNHNV; CDR2 reads YYDKDF (reference sequence). V lost 3 bases, J lost 2 bases, and 8 bases lay in between. The CDR3 totals 14 residues. CDR3 residues: CATSRTTTYNEQFF. The CDR3, as DNA: TGTGCCACCAGCAGGACTACCACCTACAATGAGCAGTTCTTC.

This clone occurred once. The chain couples TRBV29-1 to TRBJ2-3, with 7 bases lining up with TRBD1. With 8 bases clipped from V and 6 bases from J, the junction kept 8 bases outside the gene matches. Germline lookup yields CDR1 SQVTM and CDR2 ANQGSEA. This CDR3 is built from 12 residues. The CDR3, as DNA: TGCAGCAGTCGACAGGGCGTCGATACGCAGTATTTT. As protein: CSSRQGVDTQYF.